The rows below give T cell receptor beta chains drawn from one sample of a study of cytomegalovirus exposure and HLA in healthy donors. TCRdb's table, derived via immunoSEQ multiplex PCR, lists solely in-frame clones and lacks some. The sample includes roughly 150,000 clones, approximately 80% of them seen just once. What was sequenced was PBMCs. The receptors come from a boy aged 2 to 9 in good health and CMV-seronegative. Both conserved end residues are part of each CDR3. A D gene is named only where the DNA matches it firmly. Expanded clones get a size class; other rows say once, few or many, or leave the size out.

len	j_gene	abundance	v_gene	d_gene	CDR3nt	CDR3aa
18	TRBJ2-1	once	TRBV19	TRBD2	TGTGCCAGTAGTACGTCACCGTTAGCGGGAGGGCCCAGGGGGGAGCAGTTCTTC	CASSTSPLAGGPRGEQFF
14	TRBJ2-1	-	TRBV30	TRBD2	TGTGCCTTCTGGTCCAGCGGGGGGCACAATGAGCAGTTCTTC	CAFWSSGGHNEQFF
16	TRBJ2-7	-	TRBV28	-	TGTGCCAGCAGTTTAGATCCAACAGGCAGCTCCTACGAGCAGTACTTC	CASSLDPTGSSYEQYF
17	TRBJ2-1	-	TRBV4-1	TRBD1	TGCGCCAGCAGCCAAGTCCCCGGGACAGGGGGATGGAGTGAGCAGTTCTTC	CASSQVPGTGGWSEQFF
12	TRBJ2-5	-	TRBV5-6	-	TGTGCCAGCAGCGCAACAACGGAGACCCAGTACTTC	CASSATTETQYF
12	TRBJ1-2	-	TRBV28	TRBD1	TGTGCCAGCAGTGGGACAGTTTACGGCTACACCTTC	CASSGTVYGYTF
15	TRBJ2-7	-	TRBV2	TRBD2	TGTGCCAGGGGGGAAGGGACTAGCGCAACGGGAGAGCAGTACTTC	CARGEGTSATGEQYF
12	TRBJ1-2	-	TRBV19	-	TGTGCCAGTAGTATGTGGGGGGATGGCTACACCTTC	CASSMWGDGYTF
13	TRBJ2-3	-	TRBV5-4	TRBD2	TGTGCCAGCAGCCTTGGACTAGCGGGGGGGCAGTATTTT	CASSLGLAGGQYF
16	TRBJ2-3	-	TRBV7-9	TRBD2	TGTGCCAGCAGCTCTACTAGCGGGGGGGTGGGAGATACGCAGTATTTT	CASSSTSGGVGDTQYF
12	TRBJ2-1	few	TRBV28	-	TGTGCCAGCAACCAGGGGAGAAGTGAGCAGTTCTTC	CASNQGRSEQFF
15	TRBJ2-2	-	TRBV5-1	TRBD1	TGCGCCAGCAGCCTTGACAGGGTTGGGACCGGGGAGCTGTTTTTT	CASSLDRVGTGELFF
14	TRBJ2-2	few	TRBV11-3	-	TGTGCCAGCAGATCCGAGGCAGACACCGGGGAGCTGTTTTTT	CASRSEADTGELFF
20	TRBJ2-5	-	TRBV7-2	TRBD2	TGTGCCAGCAGCTTAGCGGGACTAGCGGGAGGGAGGCCACCAAAGGAGACCCAGTACTTC	CASSLAGLAGGRPPKETQYF
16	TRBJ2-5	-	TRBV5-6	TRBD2	TGTGCCAGCAGCCTACGGACTAGCGGGGCGCAAGAGACCCAGTACTTC	CASSLRTSGAQETQYF
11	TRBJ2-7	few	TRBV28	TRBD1	TGTGCCAGCAGTTTCCGGGGACAGGGGAACTTC	CASSFRGQGNF
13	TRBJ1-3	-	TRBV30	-	TGTGCCTGGAGTACCAGCTCTGGAAACACCATATATTTT	CAWSTSSGNTIYF
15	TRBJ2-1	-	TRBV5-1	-	TGCGCCAGCAGCCAGGGGAGGGGTACGACTTATGAGCAGTTCTTC	CASSQGRGTTYEQFF
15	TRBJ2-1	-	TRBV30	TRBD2	TGTGCCTGGAGTGTAGGACTAGCGGGCACCAATGAGCAGTTCTTC	CAWSVGLAGTNEQFF
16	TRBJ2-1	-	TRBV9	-	TGTGCCAGCAGCGTAGACGGCAGACTAAACTACAATGAGCAGTTCTTC	CASSVDGRLNYNEQFF
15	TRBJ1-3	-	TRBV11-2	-	TGTGCCAGCAGCTTCGCGAGGGGGACTGGAAACACCATATATTTT	CASSFARGTGNTIYF
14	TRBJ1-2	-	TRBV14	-	TGTGCCAGCAGCCCATTTGAGGCAGGGCCTGGCTACACCTTC	CASSPFEAGPGYTF
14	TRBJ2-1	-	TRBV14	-	TGTGCCAGCAGCCAAGCCAAATCAGGTGCTGAGCAGTTCTTC	CASSQAKSGAEQFF
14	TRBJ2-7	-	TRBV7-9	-	TGTGCCAGCAGCGGAACGGCTAGCTCCTACGAGCAGTACTTC	CASSGTASSYEQYF
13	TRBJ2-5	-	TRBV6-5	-	TGTGCCAGCAGCGGCGGCGGGGAAGAGACCCAGTACTTC	CASSGGGEETQYF
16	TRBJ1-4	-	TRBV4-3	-	TGCGCCAGCAGCCAAAGCCCAGGGGTTGTTAGAGAAAAACTGTTTTTT	CASSQSPGVVREKLFF
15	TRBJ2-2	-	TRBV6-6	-	TGTGCCAGCAGTTATAGTCCCCCGAACACCGGGGAGCTGTTTTTT	CASSYSPPNTGELFF
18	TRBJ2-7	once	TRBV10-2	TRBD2	TGCGCCAGCAAGGAGACTAGCGGGAGGCCTTCTCCCTCCTACGAGCAGTACTTC	CASKETSGRPSPSYEQYF
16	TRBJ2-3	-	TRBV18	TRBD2	TGTGCCAGCTCTACGACTAGCGGGTCCCTCGGAGATACGCAGTATTTT	CASSTTSGSLGDTQYF
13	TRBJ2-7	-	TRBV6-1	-	TGTGCCAGCAGCAACAGGGTCTCCTACGAGCAGTACTTC	CASSNRVSYEQYF